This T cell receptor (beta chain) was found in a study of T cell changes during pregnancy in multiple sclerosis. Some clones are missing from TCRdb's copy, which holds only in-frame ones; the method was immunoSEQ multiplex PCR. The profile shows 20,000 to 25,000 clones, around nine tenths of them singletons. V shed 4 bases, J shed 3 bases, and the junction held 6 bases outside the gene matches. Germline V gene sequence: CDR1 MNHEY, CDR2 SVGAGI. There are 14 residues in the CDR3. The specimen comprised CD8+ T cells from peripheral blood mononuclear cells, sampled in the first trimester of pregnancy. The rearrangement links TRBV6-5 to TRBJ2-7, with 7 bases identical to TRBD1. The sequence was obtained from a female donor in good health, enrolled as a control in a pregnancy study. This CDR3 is CASSSGQEFYEQYF. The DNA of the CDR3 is TGTGCCAGCAGTTCCGGACAGGAGTTCTACGAGCAGTACTTC.